This T cell receptor beta chain was observed in a study of beta chain features in type 1 diabetes. For the study at large: Analysis included about 110 million sorted cells drawn from all samples. The study's findings and limits: Comparison showed that naive, central memory and Treg TCRB repertoires appeared more similar among patients than among healthy donors. Shorter TCRB CDR3s, moderately but significantly so, marked every one of the four CD4+ subsets in Type 1 diabetes patients.

Per germline, CDR1 SGHAT and CDR2 FQDESV (reference sequence). V dropped 4 bases and J dropped 2; count of bases not matched to a gene: 3. The CDR3 loop spans 14 amino acids. A few counts support this clone. Its antigen is unidentified. Donors contributed one heparinised blood draw apiece, averaging about 116 mL. In all sorted populations, purity surpassed 95%. Expressed TCRB transcripts got sequenced, as all isolated RNA was reverse transcribed. Method: immunoSEQ multiplex PCR; TCRdb's copy keeps in-frame clones and lacks some. In the table there are 95,000 to 150,000 clones, roughly 15% of which are singletons.

The sequenced material came from central memory CD4+ T cells from blood. J is TRBJ2-5 and V is TRBV11-1; 8 bases are a match to TRBD1. This clonotype originated in a man under 40 with type 1 diabetes. The CDR3 bases are TGTGCCAGCAGCTCACGGACAGGGCAAGAGACCCAGTACTTC. It yields the protein CASSSRTGQETQYF.